Listed below are T cell receptor beta chains from one sample, sequenced in a study of blood T cell repertoires in COVID-19. The table came from immunoSEQ multiplex PCR; TCRdb's copy has only in-frame clones and leaves some out. The sample shows some 140,000 clones, over 80% of them seen only once. Sequencing was done on a sample of peripheral blood. These receptors came from a man aged 50-59 years with active COVID-19. Both conserved end residues are part of each CDR3. Each record gives: clone size, CDR3 length, D gene, V gene, J gene, CDR3 protein, CDR3 DNA. The D gene is left open where the match is weak. Not all rows give a size; the values are once, few, many and, for expanded clones, a class.

size: .; length: 16; D: TRBD1; V: TRBV4-3; J: TRBJ2-2; CDR3: CASSQATGGNTGELFF; DNA: TGCGCCAGCAGCCAGGCCACAGGGGGGAACACCGGGGAGCTGTTTTTT
size: .; length: 12; D: .; V: TRBV3-1/TRBV3-2; J: TRBJ2-5; CDR3: CASSPPGETQYF; DNA: TGTGCCAGCAGCCCCCCGGGAGAGACCCAGTACTTC
size: .; length: 14; D: .; V: TRBV6-1; J: TRBJ1-1; CDR3: CASSETGRRTEAFF; DNA: TGTGCCAGCAGTGAGACGGGGAGGCGCACTGAAGCTTTCTTT
size: .; length: 14; D: .; V: TRBV7-2; J: TRBJ1-6; CDR3: CASSLTGQNSPLHF; DNA: TGTGCCAGCAGCTTAACAGGGCAGAATTCACCCCTCCACTTT
size: .; length: 12; D: TRBD2; V: TRBV29-1; J: TRBJ2-7; CDR3: CSVSGLAYEQYF; DNA: TGCAGCGTTAGTGGACTAGCCTACGAGCAGTACTTC
size: few; length: 12; D: .; V: TRBV5-1; J: TRBJ2-7; CDR3: CASSLEGHQQYF; DNA: TGCGCCAGCAGCTTGGAGGGACATCAGCAGTACTTC
size: .; length: 15; D: .; V: TRBV19; J: TRBJ2-7; CDR3: CASSKEVLGTYEQYF; DNA: TGTGCCAGTAGTAAGGAGGTCTTAGGTACCTACGAGCAGTACTTC
size: .; length: 16; D: .; V: TRBV5-1; J: TRBJ1-1; CDR3: CASSLARDTQNTEAFF; DNA: TGCGCCAGCAGCTTGGCCCGGGACACACAGAACACTGAAGCTTTCTTT
size: .; length: 14; D: .; V: TRBV18; J: TRBJ2-7; CDR3: CASSPPGKPYEQYF; DNA: TGTGCCAGCTCACCACCCGGGAAACCCTACGAGCAGTACTTC
size: .; length: 15; D: .; V: TRBV6-1; J: TRBJ2-7; CDR3: CASSEQGQPGVEQYF; DNA: TGTGCCAGCAGTGAACAGGGGCAGCCAGGGGTAGAGCAGTACTTC
size: .; length: 16; D: TRBD2; V: TRBV4-3; J: TRBJ2-3; CDR3: CASSQDLTSVADTQYF; DNA: TGCGCCAGCAGCCAAGACCTGACTAGCGTTGCAGATACGCAGTATTTT
size: .; length: 13; D: .; V: TRBV2; J: TRBJ1-6; CDR3: CASSGLPNSPLHF; DNA: TGTGCCAGCAGTGGGCTGCCTAATTCACCCCTCCACTTT
size: .; length: 15; D: .; V: TRBV19; J: TRBJ1-4; CDR3: CASSITAGGNEKLFF; DNA: TGTGCCAGTAGTATCACGGCCGGGGGGAATGAAAAACTGTTTTTT
size: .; length: 15; D: TRBD1; V: TRBV4-1; J: TRBJ1-5; CDR3: CASSQGGQANQPQHF; DNA: TGCGCCAGCAGCCAAGGGGGACAGGCCAATCAGCCCCAGCATTTT
size: .; length: 15; D: .; V: TRBV7-9; J: TRBJ1-6; CDR3: CASSSRTEYNSPLHF; DNA: TGTGCCAGCAGCTCCCGGACAGAGTATAATTCACCCCTCCACTTT
size: once; length: 14; D: TRBD1; V: TRBV29-1; J: TRBJ2-7; CDR3: CSVEGGQGVYEQYF; DNA: TGCAGCGTTGAAGGGGGACAGGGCGTCTACGAGCAGTACTTC
size: .; length: 14; D: TRBD1; V: TRBV5-1; J: TRBJ1-4; CDR3: CASSLGTGGEKLFF; DNA: TGCGCCAGCAGCCTGGGGACAGGGGGGGAAAAACTGTTTTTT
size: .; length: 15; D: TRBD1; V: TRBV6-2/TRBV6-3; J: TRBJ1-5; CDR3: CASSRTGGSNQPQHF; DNA: TGTGCCAGCAGTCGGACAGGGGGCAGCAATCAGCCCCAGCATTTT
size: .; length: 14; D: TRBD2; V: TRBV6-5; J: TRBJ2-2; CDR3: CASRGRGGTGELFF; DNA: TGTGCCAGCCGAGGGCGGGGGGGCACCGGGGAGCTGTTTTTT
size: .; length: 13; D: .; V: TRBV11-2; J: TRBJ2-7; CDR3: CASSLDRGPDEYF; DNA: TGTGCCAGCAGCTTAGACAGGGGTCCTGACGAGTACTTC
size: .; length: 17; D: .; V: TRBV19; J: TRBJ2-7; CDR3: CASSIGDRDSYPYEQYF; DNA: TGTGCCAGTAGTATAGGAGATAGGGACTCCTACCCCTACGAGCAGTACTTC
size: .; length: 15; D: .; V: TRBV18; J: TRBJ1-6; CDR3: CASSPLADNNSPLHF; DNA: TGTGCCAGCTCACCCCTCGCAGACAATAATTCACCCCTCCACTTT
size: once; length: 17; D: TRBD2; V: TRBV14; J: TRBJ2-3; CDR3: CASSQGGLREGTDTQYF; DNA: TGTGCCAGCAGCCAAGGGGGTTTGCGGGAGGGCACAGATACGCAGTATTTT
size: .; length: 14; D: .; V: TRBV7-2; J: TRBJ2-2; CDR3: CASSLSSNTGELFF; DNA: TGTGCCAGCAGCTTAAGCTCAAACACCGGGGAGCTGTTTTTT
size: .; length: 15; D: TRBD1; V: TRBV4-1; J: TRBJ1-6; CDR3: CASSLQDRENSPLHF; DNA: TGCGCCAGCAGCCTCCAGGACAGGGAAAATTCACCCCTCCACTTT
size: .; length: 13; D: .; V: TRBV11-2; J: TRBJ2-1; CDR3: CASSFQATNEQFF; DNA: TGTGCCAGCAGCTTTCAGGCGACAAATGAGCAGTTCTTC
size: .; length: 14; D: .; V: TRBV9; J: TRBJ1-2; CDR3: CASSVTGFIGGYTF; DNA: TGTGCCAGCAGCGTTACAGGGTTCATCGGGGGCTACACCTTC
size: .; length: 15; D: .; V: TRBV18; J: TRBJ1-1; CDR3: CASSPGEEGNTEAFF; DNA: TGTGCCAGCTCACCGGGCGAAGAAGGAAACACTGAAGCTTTCTTT
size: .; length: 14; D: TRBD1; V: TRBV2; J: TRBJ2-7; CDR3: CASTGGTNLYEQYF; DNA: TGTGCCAGCACAGGGGGCACAAACCTTTACGAGCAGTACTTC
size: .; length: 15; D: .; V: TRBV11-2; J: TRBJ2-2; CDR3: CASSLGLQNTGELFF; DNA: TGTGCCAGCAGCTTAGGGCTCCAGAACACCGGGGAGCTGTTTTTT
size: .; length: 16; D: TRBD1; V: TRBV27; J: TRBJ2-3; CDR3: CASSDLGDSGWDTQYF; DNA: TGTGCCAGCAGTGACCTGGGGGACAGCGGCTGGGATACGCAGTATTTT
size: .; length: 15; D: .; V: TRBV18; J: TRBJ1-5; CDR3: CASSPYSGPNQPQHF; DNA: TGTGCCAGCTCACCGTATTCAGGCCCCAATCAGCCCCAGCATTTT
size: once; length: 14; D: TRBD2; V: TRBV9; J: TRBJ2-3; CDR3: CASSSTSGVDTQYF; DNA: TGTGCCAGCAGCTCGACTAGCGGGGTAGATACGCAGTATTTT
size: few; length: 14; D: .; V: TRBV4-1; J: TRBJ2-2; CDR3: CASRRQDPTGELFF; DNA: TGCGCCAGCAGGCGACAGGACCCCACCGGGGAGCTGTTTTTT
size: .; length: 14; D: .; V: TRBV9; J: TRBJ1-5; CDR3: CASSVGTVNQPQHF; DNA: TGTGCCAGCAGCGTAGGGACAGTCAATCAGCCCCAGCATTTT
size: .; length: 19; D: TRBD2; V: TRBV3-1/TRBV3-2; J: TRBJ2-1; CDR3: CASTPALSGGAILYNEQFF; DNA: TGTGCCAGCACCCCCGCTCTGAGCGGGGGGGCCATTCTCTACAATGAGCAGTTCTTC
size: .; length: 15; D: .; V: TRBV15; J: TRBJ1-4; CDR3: CATSRDAGGREKLFF; DNA: TGTGCCACCAGCAGAGATGCCGGGGGTAGGGAAAAACTGTTTTTT
size: once; length: 16; D: TRBD1; V: TRBV24-1; J: TRBJ1-2; CDR3: CAIVIQGGSENYGYTF; DNA: TGTGCCATCGTTATCCAGGGGGGTAGCGAGAACTATGGCTACACCTTC
size: .; length: 14; D: TRBD1; V: TRBV27; J: TRBJ2-1; CDR3: CASSLRGPDNEQFF; DNA: TGTGCCAGCAGTTTGAGGGGGCCCGATAATGAGCAGTTCTTC
size: once; length: 17; D: TRBD1; V: TRBV29-1; J: TRBJ1-3; CDR3: CSAQGADSSPLGNTIYF; DNA: TGCAGCGCCCAGGGGGCAGACTCCTCACCTCTCGGAAACACCATATATTTT
size: .; length: 15; D: TRBD2; V: TRBV7-6; J: TRBJ2-1; CDR3: CASSLGLAAYNEQFF; DNA: TGTGCCAGCAGCTTAGGACTAGCGGCCTACAATGAGCAGTTCTTC
size: .; length: 12; D: .; V: TRBV7-2; J: TRBJ2-7; CDR3: CASSLFYYEQYF; DNA: TGTGCCAGCAGCTTATTTTACTACGAGCAGTACTTC
size: .; length: 16; D: .; V: TRBV11-2; J: TRBJ2-2; CDR3: CASSLPRATNTGELFF; DNA: TGTGCCAGCAGCTTGCCCAGGGCTACGAACACCGGGGAGCTGTTTTTT
size: once; length: 14; D: TRBD1; V: TRBV7-2; J: TRBJ1-2; CDR3: CASSGTGGNYGYTF; DNA: TGTGCCAGCAGCGGGACAGGGGGGAACTATGGCTACACCTTC
size: .; length: 18; D: TRBD1; V: TRBV7-9; J: TRBJ1-3; CDR3: CASSLTPTGSISGNTIYF; DNA: TGTGCCAGCAGCTTAACACCGACAGGGTCGATCTCTGGAAACACCATATATTTT
size: .; length: 11; D: .; V: TRBV14; J: TRBJ2-5; CDR3: CASSHLETQYF; DNA: TGTGCCAGCAGCCATCTCGAGACCCAGTACTTC